These T cell receptor beta chains were read from a single sample in a study of response to subunit inactivated influenza vaccine. TCRdb redid the calling of the RT-PCR reads with MiXCR, one entry per CDR3 protein. The sample shows approximately 520,000 distinct CDR3 sequences, about 17% of them seen only once. Sequencing was performed on CD4+ T cells sorted from PBMCs, taken around 25 months after vaccination. These receptors were obtained from a man aged 50 to 69 who received an inactivated influenza vaccine. Both conserved end residues are part of each CDR3. The D gene is left open where the match is weak. Clone size is given for some rows only: seen once, a few or many times, or a class if the clone is expanded.

v_gene: TRBV20-1; d_gene: TRBD2; abundance: few; j_gene: TRBJ2-1; CDR3aa: CSARPVLAGAFSVQFF; CDR3nt: TGCAGTGCTAGGCCCGTCCTAGCGGGAGCATTTTCGGTGCAGTTCTTC
v_gene: TRBV12-3/TRBV12-4; d_gene: TRBD2; abundance: few; j_gene: TRBJ2-1; CDR3aa: CASSLTSGNKFF; CDR3nt: TGTGCCAGCAGTTTAACTAGCGGGAACAAATTCTTC
v_gene: TRBV29-1; d_gene: NA; abundance: few; j_gene: TRBJ2-3; CDR3aa: CSVESRVGTDTQYF; CDR3nt: TGCAGCGTTGAATCGAGGGTCGGCACAGATACGCAGTATTTT
v_gene: TRBV20-1; d_gene: TRBD2; abundance: few; j_gene: TRBJ2-1; CDR3aa: CSPMEGGAGGEQFF; CDR3nt: TGCAGTCCAATGGAGGGGGGCGCGGGGGGTGAGCAGTTCTTC
v_gene: TRBV4-1; d_gene: NA; abundance: many; j_gene: TRBJ2-1; CDR3aa: CASSQLSLSSYNEQFF; CDR3nt: TGCGCCAGCAGCCAGTTGAGCCTTAGCTCCTACAATGAGCAGTTCTTC
v_gene: TRBV5-1; d_gene: NA; abundance: NA; j_gene: TRBJ1-1; CDR3aa: CASSLYSRPTRDTEAFF; CDR3nt: TGCGCCAGCAGCTTGTACTCCCGTCCAACGCGCGACACTGAAGCTTTCTTT
v_gene: TRBV9; d_gene: NA; abundance: many; j_gene: TRBJ2-2; CDR3aa: CASSPGTVIGELFF; CDR3nt: TGTGCCAGCAGCCCCGGGACCGTCATCGGGGAGCTGTTTTTT
v_gene: TRBV20-1; d_gene: TRBD1; abundance: NA; j_gene: TRBJ2-1; CDR3aa: CSARDPSGTDTYNEQFF; CDR3nt: TGCAGTGCTAGAGATCCATCTGGGACAGACACTTACAATGAGCAGTTCTTC
v_gene: TRBV29-1; d_gene: NA; abundance: NA; j_gene: TRBJ1-1; CDR3aa: CSVYHTEAFF; CDR3nt: TGCAGCGTTTACCACACTGAAGCTTTCTTT
v_gene: TRBV7-8; d_gene: NA; abundance: NA; j_gene: TRBJ2-1; CDR3aa: CASSLGSLSYNEQFF; CDR3nt: TGTGCCAGCAGCTTAGGTTCCTTATCCTACAATGAGCAGTTCTTC
v_gene: TRBV2; d_gene: TRBD2; abundance: NA; j_gene: TRBJ2-3; CDR3aa: CASSGLREGLDTQYF; CDR3nt: TGTGCCAGCAGTGGTTTGCGGGAGGGCCTAGATACGCAGTATTTT
v_gene: TRBV9; d_gene: NA; abundance: few; j_gene: TRBJ2-5; CDR3aa: CASSGGSYQETQYF; CDR3nt: TGTGCCAGCAGCGGGGGCAGTTACCAAGAGACCCAGTACTTC
v_gene: TRBV10-3; d_gene: TRBD1; abundance: NA; j_gene: TRBJ2-3; CDR3aa: CAISEWTGSTDTQYF; CDR3nt: TGTGCCATCAGTGAGTGGACAGGTTCCACAGATACGCAGTATTTT
v_gene: TRBV25-1; d_gene: NA; abundance: few; j_gene: TRBJ2-1; CDR3aa: CASSPGGQSHNEQFF; CDR3nt: TGTGCCAGCAGCCCTGGGGGCCAATCCCACAATGAGCAGTTCTTC
v_gene: TRBV5-6; d_gene: NA; abundance: NA; j_gene: TRBJ1-1; CDR3aa: CASSFFPTGNRDTEAFF; CDR3nt: TGTGCCAGCAGCTTTTTCCCAACAGGTAATAGGGACACTGAAGCTTTCTTT